These 5 T cell receptor beta chains came from one sample sequenced in a study of T cell repertoires in cytomegalovirus infection. The antigens of these receptors remain unknown. TCRdb independently ran MiXCR on the reads; one entry per CDR3 protein. The table has some 800,000 distinct CDR3 sequences, 25% to 30% seen once. The material sequenced was cultured CD8+ T cells from PBMCs, taken from culture after CMV antigen stimulation. Source of these receptors: a human donor in good health (CMV status not recorded). Some clones in this sample may be carry-over from other donors' samples.

The V and J genes are TRBV27 and TRBJ2-3; TRBD1 agrees at 12 bases. The CDR3 has 18 residues. The junction had 14 bases not matched to a gene; V was cut back by 5 bases and J by 5 bases. The germline CDR1 and CDR2 sequences are MNHEY and SMNVEV (reference sequence). CDR3 nucleotide sequence: TGTGCCAGCAGTCTACCGGGGGGGGACAGGGGGCGTGAAGATACGCAGTATTTT. Translation: CASSLPGGDRGREDTQYF.

The rearrangement uses TRBV9 and TRBJ1-1; TRBD1 is a possible D gene (5 bases). The CDR3 loop spans 16 amino acids. Germline assignment: CDR1 SGDLS and CDR2 YYNGEE. V gave up 1 base and J gave up 3 bases, with 16 bases separating them. CDR3 nucleotide sequence: TGTGCCAGCAGCGTATGGAAGGGGAAGTGGGACACTGAAGCTTTCTTT. Its translation is CASSVWKGKWDTEAFF. Full variable domain (outside the CDR3, taken from reference TRBV9 and TRBJ1-1): DSGVTQTPKHLITATGQRVTLRCSPRSGDLSVYWYQQSLDQGLQFLIQYYNGEERAKGNILERFSAQQFPDLHSELNLSSLELGDSALYFCASSVWKGKWDTEAFFGQGTRLTVV.

The chain recombines TRBV10-3 with TRBJ1-4; TRBD1 is a possible D gene (5 bases). V lost 3 bases and J 7 bases, leaving 15 bases between the germline ends. CDR1 ENHRY and CDR2 SYGVKD come from the germline V gene. The CDR3 length is 15 residues. CDR3 region: CAISDPTEGSEKLFF. CDR3 DNA sequence: TGTGCCATCAGTGACCCGACAGAAGGTAGTGAAAAACTGTTTTTT.

The gene calls are TRBV29-1 and TRBJ2-7; 11 bases map to TRBD1. Germline V gene lookup returns CDR1 SQVTM and CDR2 ANQGSEA. Losses at the gene ends were 6 bases for V and 2 bases for J; bases not matched to a gene: 3. The CDR3 has 13 residues. The CDR3 reads CSVGQGVPYEQYF. The CDR3 DNA reads as TGCAGCGTGGGACAGGGGGTCCCCTACGAGCAGTACTTC.

The chain has TRBV19 and TRBJ2-6, with unresolved D. Germline values: CDR1 LNHDA, CDR2 SQIVND (reference sequence). Trimming left V 2 bases short and J 1 base short, with 6 bases between. CDR3 length: 15 amino acids. In nucleotides, the CDR3 is TGTGCCAGTAGTATAACACCTTCTGGGGCCAACGTCCTGACTTTC. This sequence encodes CASSITPSGANVLTF. Supplemented by reference TRBV19 and TRBJ2-6, the full variable domain reads DGGITQSPKYLFRKEGQNVTLSCEQNLNHDAMYWYRQDPGQGLRLIYYSQIVNDFQKGDIAEGYSVSREKKESFPLTVTSAQKNPTAFYLCASSITPSGANVLTFGAGSRLTVL.